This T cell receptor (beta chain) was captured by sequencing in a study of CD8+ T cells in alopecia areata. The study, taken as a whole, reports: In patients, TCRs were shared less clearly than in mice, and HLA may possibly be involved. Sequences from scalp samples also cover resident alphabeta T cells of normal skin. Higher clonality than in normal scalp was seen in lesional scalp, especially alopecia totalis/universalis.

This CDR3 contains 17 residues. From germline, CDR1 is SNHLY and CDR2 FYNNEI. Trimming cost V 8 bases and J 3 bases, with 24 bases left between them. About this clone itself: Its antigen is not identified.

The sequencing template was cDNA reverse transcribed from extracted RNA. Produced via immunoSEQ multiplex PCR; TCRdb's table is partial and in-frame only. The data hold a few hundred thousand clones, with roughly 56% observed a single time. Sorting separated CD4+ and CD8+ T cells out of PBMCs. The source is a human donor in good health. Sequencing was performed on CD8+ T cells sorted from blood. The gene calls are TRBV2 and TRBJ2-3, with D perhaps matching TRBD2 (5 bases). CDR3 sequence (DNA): TGTGCCAGCGGTTGGGAGATAGGGAACGCCCATACAGATACGCAGTATTTT. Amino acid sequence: CASGWEIGNAHTDTQYF.